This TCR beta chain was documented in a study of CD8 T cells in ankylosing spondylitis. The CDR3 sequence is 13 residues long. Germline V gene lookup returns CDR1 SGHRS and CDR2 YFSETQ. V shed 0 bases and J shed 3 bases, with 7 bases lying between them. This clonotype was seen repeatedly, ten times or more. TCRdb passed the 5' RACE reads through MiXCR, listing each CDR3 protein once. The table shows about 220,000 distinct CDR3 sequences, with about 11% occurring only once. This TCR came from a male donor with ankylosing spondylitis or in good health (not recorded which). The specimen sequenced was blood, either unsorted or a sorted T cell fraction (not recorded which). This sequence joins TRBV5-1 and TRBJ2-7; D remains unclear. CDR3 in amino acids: CASSLEGHYEQYF. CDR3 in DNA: TGCGCCAGCAGCTTGGAGGGCCACTACGAGCAGTACTTC.